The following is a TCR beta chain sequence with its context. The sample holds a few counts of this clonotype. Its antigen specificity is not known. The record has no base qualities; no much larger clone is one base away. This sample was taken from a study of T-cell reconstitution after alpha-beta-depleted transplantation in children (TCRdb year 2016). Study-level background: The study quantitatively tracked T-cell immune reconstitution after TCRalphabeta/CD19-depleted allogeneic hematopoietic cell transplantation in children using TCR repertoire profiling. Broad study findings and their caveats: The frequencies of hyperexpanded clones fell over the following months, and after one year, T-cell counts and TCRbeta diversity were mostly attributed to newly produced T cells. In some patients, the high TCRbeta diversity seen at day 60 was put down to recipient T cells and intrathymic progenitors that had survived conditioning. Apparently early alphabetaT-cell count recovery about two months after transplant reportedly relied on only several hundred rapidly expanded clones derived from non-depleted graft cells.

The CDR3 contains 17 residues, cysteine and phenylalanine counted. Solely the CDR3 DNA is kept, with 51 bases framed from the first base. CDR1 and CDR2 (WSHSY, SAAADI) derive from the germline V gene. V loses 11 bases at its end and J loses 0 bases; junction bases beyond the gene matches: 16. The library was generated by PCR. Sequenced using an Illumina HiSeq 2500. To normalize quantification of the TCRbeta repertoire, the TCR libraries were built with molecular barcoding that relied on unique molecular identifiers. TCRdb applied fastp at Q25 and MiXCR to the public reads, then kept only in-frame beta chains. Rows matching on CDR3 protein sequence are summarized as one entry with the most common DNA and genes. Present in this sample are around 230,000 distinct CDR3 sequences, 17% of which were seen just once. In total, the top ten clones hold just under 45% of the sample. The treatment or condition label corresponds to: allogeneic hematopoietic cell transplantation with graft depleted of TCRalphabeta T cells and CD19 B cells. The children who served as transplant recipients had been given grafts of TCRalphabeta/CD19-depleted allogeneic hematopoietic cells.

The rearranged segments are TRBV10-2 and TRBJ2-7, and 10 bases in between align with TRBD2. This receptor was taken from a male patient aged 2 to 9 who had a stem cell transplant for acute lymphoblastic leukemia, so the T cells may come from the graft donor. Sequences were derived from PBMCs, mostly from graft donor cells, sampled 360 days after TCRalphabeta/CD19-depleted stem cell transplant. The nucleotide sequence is TGCGCCGCCAGGAAGAGCGGGGGGGGACGCGGCTCCTACGAGCAGTACTTC. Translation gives CAARKSGGGRGSYEQYF.